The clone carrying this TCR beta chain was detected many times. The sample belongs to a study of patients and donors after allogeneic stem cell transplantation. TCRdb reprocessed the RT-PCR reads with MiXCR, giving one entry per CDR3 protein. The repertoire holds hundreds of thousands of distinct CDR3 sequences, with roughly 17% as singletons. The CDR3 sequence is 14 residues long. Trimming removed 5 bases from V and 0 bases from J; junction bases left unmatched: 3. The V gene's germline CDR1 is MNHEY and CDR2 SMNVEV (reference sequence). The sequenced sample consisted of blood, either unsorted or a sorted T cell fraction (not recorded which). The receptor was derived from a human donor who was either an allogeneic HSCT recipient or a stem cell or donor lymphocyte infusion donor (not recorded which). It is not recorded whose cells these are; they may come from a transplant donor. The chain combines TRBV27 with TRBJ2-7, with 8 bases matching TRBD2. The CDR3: CASSGLAASYEQYF. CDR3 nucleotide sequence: TGTGCCAGCAGTGGACTAGCCGCCTCCTACGAGCAGTACTTC.